The sample holds many counts of the clone carrying this T cell receptor beta chain. Its antigen is currently unknown. The V end lost 5 bases, the J end lost 2 bases, and 15 bases lay between the germline ends. The CDR3 contains 15 residues. The sample is drawn from a study of neurological immune-mediated disorders. Study-wide context: Multiple sclerosis patients numbered around 34, of whom about 31 were relapsing-remitting and 3 secondary progressive.

Points from the study as a whole: A possible signature was seen in one related-CDR3 cluster, into which phylogenetic grouping placed the repertoires of 18 of 34 multiple sclerosis patients.

A 10-nucleotide random UMI tagged transcripts in template-switch 5'RACE cDNA synthesis. TCRdb fed the 5' RACE reads into MiXCR, producing one record per CDR3 protein. The table includes approximately 41,000 distinct CDR3 sequences, over 2% detected once. This sequence originates from a young man with multiple sclerosis. The V gene is TRBV12-3 or TRBV12-4, the J gene TRBJ1-2; a possible D gene is TRBD1 (5 bases). What was sequenced was PBMCs. The CDR3 sequence: CASSRAGSKNYGYTF. The CDR3 bases are TGTGCCAGCAGTAGGGCAGGGTCTAAGAACTATGGCTACACCTTC.